Shown below are 7 T cell receptor beta chains from a single sample sequenced in a study of T cells in narcolepsy. Profiling relied on immunoSEQ multiplex PCR, and the TCRdb table lists in-frame clones only, not all of them. The repertoire includes about 40,000 clones, about 87% of them detected once, and more than 0.9% sits in the top ten. The specimen sequenced was CD45RA- memory CD4+ T cells from PBMCs. The receptors originated from a human donor with narcolepsy.

The rearrangement joins TRBV6-5 to TRBJ1-2; D unresolved. CDR1 and CDR2 from the germline V gene are MNHEY and SVGAGI. This CDR3 has 13 amino acids. Trimming pared 6 bases from V and 8 bases from J, leaving 16 bases between. In DNA, the CDR3 is TGTGCCAGCAGCCGGACTGCTGATGGCGGCTACACCTTC. Encoded protein: CASSRTADGGYTF.

V gene TRBV5-1 combines with J gene TRBJ2-5, with 7 positions matching TRBD1. The germline CDR1 and CDR2 sequences are SGHRS and YFSETQ. This CDR3 has 17 residues. With V trimmed by 4 bases and J by 0 bases, 12 bases remained unmatched. The CDR3 nucleotides are TGCGCCAGCAGCCCAACCGGGACAGAATTGTACCAAGAGACCCAGTACTTC. It specifies CASSPTGTELYQETQYF.

The chain carries TRBV11-1 and TRBJ1-2; 7 nucleotides line up with TRBD1. The junction had 10 bases not matched to a gene; V was cut back by 5 bases and J by 4 bases. This CDR3 has 15 amino acids. The germline V gene has CDR1 SGHAT and CDR2 FQDESV (reference sequence). Written as DNA, the CDR3 is TGTGCCAGCAGCCTAAGGGACAGTGGATCCTATGGCTACACCTTC. It translates to CASSLRDSGSYGYTF.

The chain has TRBV19 and TRBJ1-1, with TRBD1 as a possible D gene (5 bases). In germline, CDR1 is LNHDA, CDR2 SQIVND (reference sequence). The CDR3 totals 13 residues. The germline V and J ends were trimmed by 10 bases and 9 bases, with 21 bases remaining between them. The CDR3 sequence: CATSSSGDRKAFF. Written as DNA, the CDR3 is TGTGCCACCAGTAGTAGCGGGGACCGAAAAGCTTTCTTT.

This sequence joins TRBV30 and TRBJ2-5, with TRBD1 matching 7 bases. V lost 2 bases, J lost 5 bases, and 11 bases stayed unmatched. Germline CDR1 is GTSNPN and CDR2 is SVGIG (reference sequence). The CDR3 contains 15 residues. The CDR3: CAWSPRQGRGETQYF. CDR3 in DNA: TGTGCCTGGAGTCCTAGACAGGGTCGTGGCGAGACCCAGTACTTC.

The CDR3 is CASSPTGLPYNEQFF. DNA for the CDR3: TGTGCCAGCTCACCAACCGGACTTCCCTACAATGAGCAGTTCTTC. V is TRBV18 and J is TRBJ2-1, with D possibly matching TRBD2 (5 bases). CDR1 is KGHSH, CDR2 LQKENI, per germline. This CDR3 region has 15 residues. Trimming took off 2 bases at V and 2 bases at J, with 10 bases between the two ends. The variable domain in full, with the rest retrieved from reference TRBV18 and TRBJ2-1, is NAGVMQNPRHLVRRRGQEARLRCSPMKGHSHVYWYRQLPEEGLKFMVYLQKENIIDESGMPKERFSAEFPKEGPSILRIQQVVRGDSAAYFCASSPTGLPYNEQFFGPGTRLTVL.

This chain uses TRBV11-3 with TRBJ1-1; D call uncertain. The germline gives CDR1 SGHNT, CDR2 YENEEA. Trimming took off 1 base at V and 0 bases at J, with 9 bases between the two ends. This CDR3 has 15 residues. CDR3 in amino acids: CASSLGRRMNTEAFF. CDR3 sequence (DNA): TGTGCCAGCAGCTTAGGCCGCAGAATGAACACTGAAGCTTTCTTT.